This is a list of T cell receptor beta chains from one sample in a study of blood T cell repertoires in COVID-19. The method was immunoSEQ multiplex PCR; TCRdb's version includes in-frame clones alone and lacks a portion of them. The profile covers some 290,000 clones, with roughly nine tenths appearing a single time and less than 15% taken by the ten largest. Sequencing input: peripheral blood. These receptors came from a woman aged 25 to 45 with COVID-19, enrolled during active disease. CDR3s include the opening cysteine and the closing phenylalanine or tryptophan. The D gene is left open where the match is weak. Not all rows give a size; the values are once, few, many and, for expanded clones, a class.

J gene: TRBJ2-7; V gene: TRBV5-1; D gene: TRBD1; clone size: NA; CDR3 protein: CASSPSGQGALQYF; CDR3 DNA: TGCGCCAGCAGCCCCTCGGGACAGGGGGCTTTGCAGTACTTC
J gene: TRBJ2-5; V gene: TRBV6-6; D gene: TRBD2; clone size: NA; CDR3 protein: CASSNLGTKQETQYF; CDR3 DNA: TGTGCCAGCAGTAACCTCGGGACTAAACAAGAGACCCAGTACTTC
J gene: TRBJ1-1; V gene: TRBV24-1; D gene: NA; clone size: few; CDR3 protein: CASSHREGDTEAFF; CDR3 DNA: TGTGCCTCCTCGCACAGGGAGGGGGACACTGAAGCTTTCTTT
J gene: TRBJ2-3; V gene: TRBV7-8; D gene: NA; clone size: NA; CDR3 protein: CASSPRVADTQYF; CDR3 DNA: TGTGCCAGCAGCCCCCGAGTAGCAGATACGCAGTATTTT
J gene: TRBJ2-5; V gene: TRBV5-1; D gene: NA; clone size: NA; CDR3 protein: CASSLERSRETQYF; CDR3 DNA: TGCGCCAGCAGCTTGGAGCGGTCGAGGGAGACCCAGTACTTC
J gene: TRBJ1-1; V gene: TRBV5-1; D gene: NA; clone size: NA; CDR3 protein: CASSQSGLTEAFF; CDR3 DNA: TGCGCCAGCAGCCAGTCAGGGTTGACTGAAGCTTTCTTT
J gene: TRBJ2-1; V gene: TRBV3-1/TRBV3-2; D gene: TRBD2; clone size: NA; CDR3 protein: CASSRRGENEQFF; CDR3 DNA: TGTGCCAGCAGCCGCCGGGGGGAAAATGAGCAGTTCTTC
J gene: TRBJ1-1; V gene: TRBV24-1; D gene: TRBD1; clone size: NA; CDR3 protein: CATSDPIKTGVDEAFF; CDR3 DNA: TGTGCCACCAGTGATCCTATAAAGACAGGGGTGGATGAAGCTTTCTTT
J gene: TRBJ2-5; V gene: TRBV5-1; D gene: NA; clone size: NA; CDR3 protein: CASSLAGQGGETQYF; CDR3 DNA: TGCGCCAGCAGCTTGGCCGGGCAGGGTGGCGAGACCCAGTACTTC
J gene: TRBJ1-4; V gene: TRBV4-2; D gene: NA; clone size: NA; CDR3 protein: CASSQGGEKLFF; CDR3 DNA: TGTGCCAGCAGCCAAGGAGGAGAAAAACTGTTTTTT
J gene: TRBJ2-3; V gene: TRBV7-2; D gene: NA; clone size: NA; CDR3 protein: CASSLSLSLEFTDTQYF; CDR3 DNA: TGTGCCAGCAGCTTAAGTCTTAGCTTGGAGTTCACAGATACGCAGTATTTT
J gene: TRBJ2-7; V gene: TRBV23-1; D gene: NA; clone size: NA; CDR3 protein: CASCRKEGRCFYEQYF; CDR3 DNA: TGCGCCAGCTGCCGTAAGGAGGGCCGATGCTTCTACGAGCAGTACTTC
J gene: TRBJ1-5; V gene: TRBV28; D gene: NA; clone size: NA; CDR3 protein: CASSSLLPSPGGNQPQHF; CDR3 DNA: TGTGCCAGCAGCTCTCTACTCCCGTCTCCCGGGGGCAATCAGCCCCAGCATTTT
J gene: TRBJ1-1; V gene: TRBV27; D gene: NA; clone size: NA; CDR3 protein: CASSRQMNTEAFF; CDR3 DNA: TGTGCCAGCAGCAGACAAATGAACACTGAAGCTTTCTTT
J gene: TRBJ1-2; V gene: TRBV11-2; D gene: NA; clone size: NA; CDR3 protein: CASSPPDSLYGYTF; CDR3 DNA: TGTGCCAGCAGCCCCCCCGACAGCCTCTATGGCTACACCTTC
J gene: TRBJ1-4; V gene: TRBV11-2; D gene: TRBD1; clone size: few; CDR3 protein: CASSFDRGSEKLFF; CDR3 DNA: TGTGCCAGCAGCTTCGACAGGGGATCTGAAAAACTGTTTTTT
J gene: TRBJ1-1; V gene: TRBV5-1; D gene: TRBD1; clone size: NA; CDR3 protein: CASSTRTGGAGTEAFF; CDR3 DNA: TGCGCCAGCAGCACAAGGACAGGGGGCGCGGGCACTGAAGCTTTCTTT
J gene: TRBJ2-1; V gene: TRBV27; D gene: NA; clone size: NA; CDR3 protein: CASSPGLSSYNEQFF; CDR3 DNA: TGTGCCAGCAGTCCAGGACTAAGCTCCTACAATGAGCAGTTCTTC
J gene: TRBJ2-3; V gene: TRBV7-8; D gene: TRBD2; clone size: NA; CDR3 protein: CASSPRLAVTDTQYF; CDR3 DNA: TGTGCCAGCAGCCCCCGACTAGCGGTCACAGATACGCAGTATTTT
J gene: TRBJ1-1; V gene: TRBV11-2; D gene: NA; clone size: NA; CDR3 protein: CASSLSPENTEAFF; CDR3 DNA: TGTGCCAGCAGCTTATCTCCAGAGAACACTGAAGCTTTCTTT
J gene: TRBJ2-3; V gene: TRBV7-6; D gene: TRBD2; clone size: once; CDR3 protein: CATDSGGASDTQYF; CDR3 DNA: TGTGCCACTGATAGCGGGGGGGCTTCAGATACGCAGTATTTT
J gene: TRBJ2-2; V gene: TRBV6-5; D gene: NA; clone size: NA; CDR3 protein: CASSSSPGALTGELFF; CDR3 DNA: TGTGCCAGCAGTTCCAGCCCAGGGGCACTTACCGGGGAGCTGTTTTTT
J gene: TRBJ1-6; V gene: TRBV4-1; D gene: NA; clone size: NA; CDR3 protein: CASSQFLAGNNSPLHF; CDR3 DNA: TGCGCCAGCAGCCAATTTTTAGCAGGGAATAATTCACCCCTCCACTTT
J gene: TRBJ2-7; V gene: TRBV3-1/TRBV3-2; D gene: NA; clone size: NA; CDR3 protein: CASSSSGVRSYEQYF; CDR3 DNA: TGTGCCAGCAGCTCCTCCGGGGTAAGATCCTACGAGCAGTACTTC
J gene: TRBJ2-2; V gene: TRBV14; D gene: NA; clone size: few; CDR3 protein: CASSPTPAGHTGELFF; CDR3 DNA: TGTGCCAGCAGCCCAACTCCGGCAGGGCACACCGGGGAGCTGTTTTTT
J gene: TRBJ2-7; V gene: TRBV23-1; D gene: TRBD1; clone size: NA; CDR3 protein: CASSQAGTGDYEQYF; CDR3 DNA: TGCGCCAGCAGTCAGGCCGGGACAGGGGACTACGAGCAGTACTTC